The text below deals with one TCR beta chain. The sample comes from a study of CD8+CD57+ T cells in acquired aplastic anemia. Both TCR beta VDJ combination and CDR3 sequence profiling were carried out. Genomic DNA was the template for this profiling. TCRdb re-called the reads with MiXCR, one entry per CDR3 protein. The table lists tens of thousands of distinct CDR3 sequences, approximately 73% of them singletons, with 22% in the top ten. The source is a human donor in good health, serving as a control. Specimen: sorted CD4+, CD8+, or CD8+CD57+ T cells (not recorded which) from PBMCs.

DNA for the CDR3: TGTGCCAGCAGTGAGTACGGGGGAGAGACCCAGTACTTC. This encodes CASSEYGGETQYF. J is TRBJ2-5 and V is TRBV2; possible D gene TRBD2, 6 bases. The CDR3 contains 13 residues. In germline, CDR1 is SNHLY, CDR2 FYNNEI. V shed 3 bases and J shed 4 bases, with 9 bases lying between them.